This passage covers 27 T cell receptor beta chains from one sample sequenced in a study of blood T cell repertoires in COVID-19. Only in-frame clones appear in the TCRdb table, and some are missing; sequencing was by immunoSEQ multiplex PCR. The data show roughly 62,000 clones, around 90% seen once. Material: peripheral blood. These receptors all come from a human donor with acute or convalescent COVID-19. The donor label of this sample is uncertain.

V and J are TRBV6-5 and TRBJ2-2, with a tentative D call TRBD2 (7 bases). There are 16 residues in the CDR3. Germline V CDR1 and CDR2: MNHEY, SVGAGI. Trimming pared 0 bases from V and 5 bases from J, leaving 13 bases between. CDR3 amino acids: CASSYSGGRGTGELFF. CDR3 DNA: TGTGCCAGCAGTTACTCGGGGGGGCGAGGTACCGGGGAGCTGTTTTTT.

The rearrangement uses TRBV5-1 and TRBJ1-2; no firm D call. In germline, CDR1 is SGHRS, CDR2 YFSETQ. The CDR3 loop spans 14 amino acids. Between the trimmed V and J ends, which lost 0 bases and 3 bases, there was a span of 9 bases. CDR3 bases: TGCGCCAGCAGCTTGGCCCGGTCGGACTATGGCTACACCTTC. This gives the protein CASSLARSDYGYTF.

This clone was found once. The chain has TRBV5-4 and TRBJ2-2; D is possibly TRBD2 (5 bases). The germline V and J ends were trimmed by 0 bases and 7 bases, with 7 bases remaining between them. This CDR3 region has 13 residues. Looked up from germline, CDR1 is SGHNT and CDR2 is YYREEE (reference sequence). CDR3 amino acids: CASSLDRGGELFF. CDR3 bases: TGTGCCAGCAGCTTGGATCGGGGCGGGGAGCTGTTTTTT.

The V and J genes are TRBV18 and TRBJ1-2, with D tentatively TRBD1 (6 bases). CDR1 is KGHSH, CDR2 LQKENI, per germline. V was clipped by 2 bases and J by 4 bases, with 14 bases between them. This CDR3 is 15 amino acids long. The CDR3 protein is CASSPTRDRFYGYTF. CDR3 bases: TGTGCCAGCTCACCAACTAGAGACAGGTTCTATGGCTACACCTTC.

This sequence joins TRBV10-3 and TRBJ2-1, with TRBD1 as a possible D gene (6 bases). The CDR3 sequence is 15 residues long. The germline gives CDR1 ENHRY, CDR2 SYGVKD. V lost 2 bases to trimming and J lost 4 bases, with 12 bases between them. CDR3 residues: CAISEDGTQYNEQFF. CDR3 DNA sequence: TGTGCCATCAGTGAGGACGGGACACAGTACAATGAGCAGTTCTTC.

The genes are TRBV11-2 and TRBJ1-2, with 10 bases matching TRBD1. This CDR3 comprises 13 residues. Germline V CDR1 and CDR2: SGHAT, FQNNGV. Trimming took 5 bases from V and 8 from J; bases not matched to a gene: 5. Written as DNA, the CDR3 is TGTGCCAGCAGCATGACAGGGGGCACGGGCTACACCTTC. Amino acids: CASSMTGGTGYTF.

V and J are TRBV7-8 and TRBJ1-3; 11 positions match TRBD1. CDR3 length: 17 amino acids. V was pared by 5 bases and J by 3 bases, with 9 bases of the junction left unmatched. Germline loops: CDR1 SGHVS, CDR2 FQNEAQ. CDR3 bases: TGTGCCAGCAGCCCGCGGACAGGGGGCGCGTATGGAAACACCATATATTTT. Translating gives CASSPRTGGAYGNTIYF.

This clone was picked up a small number of times. V usage is TRBV28 and J usage is TRBJ1-2; D is uncertain. CDR3 length: 11 amino acids. Germline CDR1 and CDR2: MDHEN and SYDVKM. The V end lost 9 bases, the J end lost 2 bases, and 7 bases lay between the germline ends. The CDR3 DNA sequence: TGTGCCAGTAAATCCAACTATGGCTACACCTTC. Amino acid sequence: CASKSNYGYTF.

V gene TRBV4-1 combines with J gene TRBJ1-5; 7 bases fit TRBD1. Germline V lookup: CDR1 MGHRA, CDR2 YSYEKL. The CDR3 is made up of 15 amino acids. V shed 4 bases and J 3 bases; nucleotides not matched to a gene: 6. The CDR3 sequence: CASSPQGFDNQPQHF. CDR3 DNA: TGCGCCAGCAGCCCACAGGGGTTTGACAATCAGCCCCAGCATTTT.

Only a few counts were recorded for this clone. The chain links TRBV6-4 to TRBJ1-5, with D perhaps TRBD1 (5 bases). The CDR3 is 13 amino acids. CDR1 and CDR2 from the germline V gene are MRHNA and SNTAGT. Trimming shortened V by 6 bases and J by 5 bases, and 11 bases separated the two germline ends. The CDR3 DNA sequence: TGTGCCAGCAGGGGGGGACGTTATCAGCCCCAGCATTTT. Its protein is CASRGGRYQPQHF.

This clone has a handful of counts. This rearrangement joins TRBV18 to TRBJ1-1; D ambiguous. Looked up from germline, CDR1 is KGHSH and CDR2 is LQKENI. This CDR3 has 15 residues. Deletions cut 0 bases from V and 5 bases from J, with 13 bases between. The DNA for the CDR3 is TGTGCCAGCTCACCACCGTCTGGTGACTTGACTGAAGCTTTCTTT. Amino acids: CASSPPSGDLTEAFF.

The CDR3 DNA follows: TGTGCCAGCAGCTTAGCCTCTAGTTCGCGGGGTGAGCAGTTCTTC. Translated: CASSLASSSRGEQFF. The rearrangement joins TRBV11-2 to TRBJ2-1, with a weak D call TRBD2 (6 bases). V dropped 1 base and J dropped 9 bases, with 16 bases sitting between them. This CDR3 has 15 residues. Germline V CDR1 and CDR2: SGHAT, FQNNGV.

The V gene is TRBV28, the J gene TRBJ2-3, with a tentative D call TRBD2 (6 bases). CDR3 length: 15 amino acids. CDR1 and CDR2 from the germline V gene are MDHEN and SYDVKM. Deletions cut 8 bases from V and 2 bases from J, with 17 bases between. The CDR3 here is CASVRGRRTTDTQYF. Here the CDR3 DNA reads TGTGCCAGCGTCCGGGGGAGAAGAACCACAGATACGCAGTATTTT. The whole variable domain, remainder taken from reference TRBV28 and TRBJ2-3, is DVKVTQSSRYLVKRTGEKVFLECVQDMDHENMFWYRQDPGLGLRLIYFSYDVKMKEKGDIPEGYSVSREKKERFSLILESASTNQTSMYLCASVRGRRTTDTQYFGPGTRLTVL.

V usage is TRBV28 and J usage is TRBJ2-5; 7 nucleotides line up with TRBD1. J gave up 6 bases and V 6 bases, and 19 bases lay outside the gene matches. Per the germline V gene, CDR1 is MDHEN and CDR2 is SYDVKM. This CDR3 comprises 17 residues. CDR3 nucleotides: TGTGCCAGCAGGCCAAATGACAGGGCCCCGGGGTTGAAGACCCAGTACTTC. It yields the protein CASRPNDRAPGLKTQYF.

The chain is built from TRBV11-2 and TRBJ1-2; D might be TRBD1 (5 bases). Trimming removed 7 bases from V and 7 bases from J, with 19 bases in between. This CDR3 has 14 residues. Germline V lookup: CDR1 SGHAT, CDR2 FQNNGV. The CDR3 sequence: CASTWGGSLSGYTF. The CDR3 DNA reads as TGTGCCAGCACCTGGGGGGGTTCTCTGTCTGGCTACACCTTC.

This clone was seen more than once but under ten times. This sequence joins TRBV30 and TRBJ2-3; D perhaps matches TRBD2 (7 bases). The CDR3 extends over 16 amino acids. Germline CDR1 GTSNPN, CDR2 SVGIG (reference sequence). Trimming took off 2 bases at V and 0 bases at J, with 15 bases between the two ends. The CDR3 spells CAWSQGGGGSTDTQYF. The CDR3 nucleotides read TGTGCCTGGAGTCAAGGTGGGGGGGGCAGCACAGATACGCAGTATTTT.

V usage is TRBV9 and J usage is TRBJ2-1, with 10 nucleotides matching TRBD1. Trimming took 4 bases from V and 8 from J; bases not matched to a gene: 6. This CDR3 region has 14 residues. CDR1 SGDLS and CDR2 YYNGEE come from the germline V gene. Here the CDR3 DNA reads TGTGCCAGCAGCTTAAGACAGGGGGCCGATGAGCAGTTCTTC. Translation: CASSLRQGADEQFF.

The chain joins TRBV5-1 to TRBJ2-7, with TRBD1 identical over 8 bases. This CDR3 spans 16 amino acids. With 5 bases clipped from V and 3 bases from J, the junction kept 13 bases outside the gene matches. CDR1 SGHRS and CDR2 YFSETQ come from the germline V gene. CDR3 in amino acids: CASSPGGASNYYEQYF. The DNA for the CDR3 is TGCGCCAGCAGTCCAGGGGGCGCGTCGAACTACTACGAGCAGTACTTC.

This sequence joins TRBV2 and TRBJ2-1; D perhaps matches TRBD2 (6 bases). This CDR3 contains 12 residues. Germline CDR1 SNHLY, CDR2 FYNNEI. With 5 bases removed from V and 8 bases from J, the gap between germline ends came to 10 bases. The CDR3 DNA sequence: TGTGCCAGCAGTAGAGGCGGGGATGAGCAGTTCTTC. Translating gives CASSRGGDEQFF.

The chain uses TRBV2 and TRBJ1-5; D gene uncertain. There are 14 residues in the CDR3. CDR1 is SNHLY, CDR2 FYNNEI, per germline. V was clipped by 5 bases and J by 0 bases, with 8 bases between them. In DNA, the CDR3 is TGTGCCAGCAGTCGGGAGACTAGCAATCAGCCCCAGCATTTT. Its protein product is CASSRETSNQPQHF. Full variable domain (rest looked up from reference TRBV2 and TRBJ1-5): EPEVTQTPSHQVTQMGQEVILRCVPISNHLYFYWYRQILGQKVEFLVSFYNNEISEKSEIFDDQFSVERPDGSNFTLKIRSTKLEDSAMYFCASSRETSNQPQHFGDGTRLSIL.

The chain recombines TRBV5-1 with TRBJ2-7, with D perhaps TRBD2 (6 bases). The CDR3 covers 15 residues. CDR1 and CDR2 from the germline V gene are SGHRS and YFSETQ. V was clipped by 3 bases and J by 2 bases, with 15 bases between them. CDR3 nucleotide sequence: TGCGCCAGCAGCTGGGTAGGGGCGGGACCCTACGAGCAGTACTTC. It translates to CASSWVGAGPYEQYF.

The rearrangement uses TRBV4-1 and TRBJ1-4, with D perhaps matching TRBD1 (5 bases). The CDR3 is 16 amino acids. CDR1 is MGHRA and CDR2 is YSYEKL in the germline V gene. V shed 0 bases and J shed 4 bases, with 12 bases lying between them. CDR3 residues: CASSQDPTGYNEKLFF. The CDR3 nucleotides read TGCGCCAGCAGCCAAGATCCCACAGGTTATAATGAAAAACTGTTTTTT.

This chain uses TRBV4-1 with TRBJ2-1; 9 bases map to TRBD2. CDR1 is MGHRA, CDR2 YSYEKL, per germline. V lost 1 base, J lost 1 base, and 2 bases stayed unmatched. The CDR3 is 16 residues long. The DNA for the CDR3 is TGCGCCAGCAGCCAAGGGAGCGGGAGGTCCTACAATGAGCAGTTCTTC. Translated, it gives CASSQGSGRSYNEQFF.

This rearrangement joins TRBV10-2 to TRBJ2-3; 8 nucleotides align to TRBD2. Germline CDR1 reads WSHSY; CDR2 reads SAAADI. The CDR3 covers 15 residues. J gave up 3 bases and V 4 bases, and 6 bases lay outside the gene matches. CDR3 in amino acids: CASSGGAGVTDTQYF. The CDR3 coding sequence is TGCGCCAGCAGTGGGGGAGCGGGAGTGACAGATACGCAGTATTTT.

The chain recombines TRBV28 with TRBJ2-1; D is undetermined. CDR1 is MDHEN and CDR2 is SYDVKM in the germline V gene. The CDR3 totals 11 residues. V lost 7 bases, J lost 8 bases, and 9 bases lay in between. The CDR3 DNA reads as TGTGCCAGCATAAGACTGCATGAGCAGTTCTTC. Residues: CASIRLHEQFF.

The CDR3 region has the DNA TGTGCCAGTAGTATAGCTGGGGCGGGAGTACTCAATGAGCAGTTCTTC. This encodes CASSIAGAGVLNEQFF. J is TRBJ2-1 and V is TRBV19, with TRBD2 matching over 7 bases. V lost 1 base and J lost 6; bases outside the gene matches: 9. CDR3 length equals 16 residues. From germline, CDR1 is LNHDA and CDR2 SQIVND (reference sequence).

The chain employs TRBV12-3 or TRBV12-4 and TRBJ1-1, with 7 bases aligning to TRBD1. This CDR3 has 12 amino acids. Trimming at V came to 1 base and at J to 7 bases, leaving 0 bases not matched to a gene. CDR3 DNA sequence: TGTGCCAGCAGTTTAGGGGACAGTGAAGCTTTCTTT. Translated: CASSLGDSEAFF.